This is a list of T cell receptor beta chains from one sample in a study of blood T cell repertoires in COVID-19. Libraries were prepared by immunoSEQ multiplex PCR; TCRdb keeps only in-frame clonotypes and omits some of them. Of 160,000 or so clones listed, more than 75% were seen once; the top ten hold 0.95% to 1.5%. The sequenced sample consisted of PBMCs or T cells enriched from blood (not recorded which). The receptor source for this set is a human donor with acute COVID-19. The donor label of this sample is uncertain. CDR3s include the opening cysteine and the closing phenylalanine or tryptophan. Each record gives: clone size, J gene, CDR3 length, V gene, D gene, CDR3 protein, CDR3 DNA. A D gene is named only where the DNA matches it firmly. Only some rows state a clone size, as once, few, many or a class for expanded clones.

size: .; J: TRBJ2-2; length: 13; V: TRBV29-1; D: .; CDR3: CSVLGVRTGELFF; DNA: TGCAGCGTTCTCGGGGTTCGCACCGGGGAGCTGTTTTTT
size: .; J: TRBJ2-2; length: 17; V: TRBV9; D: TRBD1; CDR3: CASSPPDRATGTGELFF; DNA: TGTGCCAGCAGCCCCCCGGACAGGGCTACGGGCACCGGGGAGCTGTTTTTT
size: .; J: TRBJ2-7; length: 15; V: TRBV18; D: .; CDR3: CASSPFGDTAYEQYF; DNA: TGTGCCAGCTCACCGTTCGGGGACACGGCCTACGAGCAGTACTTC
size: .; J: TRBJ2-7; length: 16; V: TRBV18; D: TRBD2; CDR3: CASSPPGGTQAYEQYF; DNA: TGTGCCAGCTCACCACCGGGGGGGACGCAGGCCTACGAGCAGTACTTC
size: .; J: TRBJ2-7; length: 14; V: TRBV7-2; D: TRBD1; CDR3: CASSLEGGYYEQYF; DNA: TGTGCCAGCAGCTTAGAAGGGGGCTACTACGAGCAGTACTTC
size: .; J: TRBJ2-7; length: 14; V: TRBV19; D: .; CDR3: CASSIEQGVREQYF; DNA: TGTGCCAGTAGTATAGAACAGGGAGTGAGGGAGCAGTACTTC
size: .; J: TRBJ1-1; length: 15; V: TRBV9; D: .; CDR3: CASTPGGAANTEAFF; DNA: TGTGCCAGCACCCCGGGGGGGGCCGCGAACACTGAAGCTTTCTTT
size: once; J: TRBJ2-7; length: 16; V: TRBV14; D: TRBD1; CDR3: CASSQGGQGRYSGQYF; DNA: TGTGCCAGCAGCCAAGGGGGACAGGGTCGGTACTCCGGGCAGTACTTC
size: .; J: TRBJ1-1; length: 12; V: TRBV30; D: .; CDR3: CAWSVGGPEAFF; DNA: TGTGCCTGGAGTGTAGGAGGGCCTGAAGCTTTCTTT
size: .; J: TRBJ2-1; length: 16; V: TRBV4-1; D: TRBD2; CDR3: CASSQGRGGGANEQFF; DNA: TGCGCCAGCAGCCAAGGGAGGGGCGGGGGGGCGAATGAGCAGTTCTTC
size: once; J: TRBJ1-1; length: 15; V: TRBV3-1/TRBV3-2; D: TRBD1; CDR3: CASSQRQGAATEAFF; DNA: TGTGCCAGCAGCCAGAGACAGGGGGCGGCCACTGAAGCTTTCTTT
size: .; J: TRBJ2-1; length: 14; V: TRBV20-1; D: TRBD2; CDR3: CSASGGLSGNEQFF; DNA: TGCAGTGCTAGTGGGGGACTAAGTGGGAATGAGCAGTTCTTC
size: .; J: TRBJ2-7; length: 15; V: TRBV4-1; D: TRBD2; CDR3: CASSQDGTTTYEQYF; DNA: TGCGCCAGCAGCCAAGACGGGACTACCACCTACGAGCAGTACTTC
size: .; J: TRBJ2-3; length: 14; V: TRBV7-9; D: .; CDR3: CASSSPTSTDTQYF; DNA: TGTGCCAGCAGCTCCCCGACTAGCACAGATACGCAGTATTTT
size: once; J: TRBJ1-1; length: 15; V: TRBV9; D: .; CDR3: CASSEGWDTNTEAFF; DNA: TGTGCCAGCAGCGAGGGGTGGGATACGAACACTGAAGCTTTCTTT
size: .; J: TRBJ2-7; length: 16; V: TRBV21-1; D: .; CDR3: CASSLGKPSGGYEQYF; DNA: TGTGCCAGCAGCCTGGGGAAACCTTCCGGGGGGTACGAGCAGTACTTC
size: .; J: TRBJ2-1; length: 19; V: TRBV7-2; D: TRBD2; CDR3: CASSPRPSGGASSYNEQFF; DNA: TGTGCCAGCAGCCCCCGTCCTAGCGGGGGGGCGAGCTCCTACAATGAGCAGTTCTTC
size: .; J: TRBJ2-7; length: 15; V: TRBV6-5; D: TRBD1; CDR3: CASRPRRQGSYEQYF; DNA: TGTGCCAGCAGGCCCAGGAGACAGGGGTCTTACGAGCAGTACTTC
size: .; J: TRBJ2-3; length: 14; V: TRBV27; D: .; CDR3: CASRVLGEHNTQYF; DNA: TGTGCCAGCAGGGTGTTGGGAGAGCATAATACGCAGTATTTT
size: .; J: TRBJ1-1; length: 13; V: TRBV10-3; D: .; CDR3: CAISAPGLTEAFF; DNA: TGTGCCATCAGTGCACCAGGGTTAACTGAAGCTTTCTTT
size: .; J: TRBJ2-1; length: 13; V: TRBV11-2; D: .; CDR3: CASSLDMADEQFF; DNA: TGTGCCAGCAGCTTAGATATGGCAGATGAGCAGTTCTTC
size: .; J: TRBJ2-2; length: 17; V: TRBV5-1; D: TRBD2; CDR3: CASSPRLAGARAGELFF; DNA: TGCGCCAGCAGCCCCCGGCTAGCGGGGGCTCGGGCCGGGGAGCTGTTTTTT
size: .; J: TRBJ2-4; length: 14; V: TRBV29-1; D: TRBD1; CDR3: CSVRDRGFVNIQYF; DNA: TGCAGCGTTCGGGACAGGGGATTTGTAAACATTCAGTACTTC
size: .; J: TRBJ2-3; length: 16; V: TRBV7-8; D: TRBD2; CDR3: CASSSYSGGAVDTQYF; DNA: TGTGCCAGCAGCAGCTATAGCGGGGGGGCCGTCGATACGCAGTATTTT
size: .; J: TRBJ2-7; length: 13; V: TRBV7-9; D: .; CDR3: CASSSIPGYEQYF; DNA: TGTGCCAGCAGCTCGATACCGGGCTACGAGCAGTACTTC
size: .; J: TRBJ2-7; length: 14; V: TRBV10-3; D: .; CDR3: CAISEVGGSYEQYF; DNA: TGTGCCATCAGTGAGGTCGGCGGCTCCTACGAGCAGTACTTC
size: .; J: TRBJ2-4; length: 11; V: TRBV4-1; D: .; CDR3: CASSQGPGRYF; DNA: TGCGCCAGCAGCCAAGGGCCGGGTCGGTACTTC
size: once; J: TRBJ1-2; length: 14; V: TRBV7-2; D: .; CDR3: CASSGTGANYGYTF; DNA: TGTGCCAGCAGCGGGACGGGAGCTAACTATGGCTACACCTTC
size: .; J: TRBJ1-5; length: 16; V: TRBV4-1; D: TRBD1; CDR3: CASSQVGQGRNQPQHF; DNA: TGCGCCAGCAGCCAAGTCGGACAGGGGCGCAATCAGCCCCAGCATTTT
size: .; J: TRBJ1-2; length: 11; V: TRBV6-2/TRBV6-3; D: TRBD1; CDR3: CASSDRGGYTF; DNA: TGTGCCAGCAGTGACAGGGGCGGCTACACCTTC
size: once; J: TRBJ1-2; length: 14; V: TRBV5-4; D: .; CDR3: CASSLPGQIYGYTF; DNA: TGTGCCAGCAGCTTGCCAGGTCAGATCTATGGCTACACCTTC
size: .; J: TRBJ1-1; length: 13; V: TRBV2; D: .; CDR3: CASLNQGNTEAFF; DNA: TGTGCCAGCCTAAATCAGGGAAACACTGAAGCTTTCTTT
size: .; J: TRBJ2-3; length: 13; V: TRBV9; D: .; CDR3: CASGGAGTDTQYF; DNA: TGTGCCAGCGGGGGGGCTGGCACAGATACGCAGTATTTT
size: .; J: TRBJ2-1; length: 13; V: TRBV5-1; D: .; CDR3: CASSSQGYNEQFF; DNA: TGCGCCAGCAGCTCACAGGGTTACAATGAGCAGTTCTTC
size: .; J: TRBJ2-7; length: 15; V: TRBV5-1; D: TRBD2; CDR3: CASSPSSGGYSEQYF; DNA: TGCGCCAGCAGCCCGTCTAGCGGGGGATATTCCGAGCAGTACTTC